This T cell receptor beta chain comes out of a study of blood T cell repertoires in COVID-19 (dated by TCRdb to about 2020). Background for the entire study: The collaborator samples originated in the United States, Italy and Spain and spanned the acute and convalescent phases of COVID-19. The material from the prospective study consisted of cDNA or gDNA derived from T cells, B-cell-depleted T cells, or PBMCs. The sample metadata nearly always contained a de-identified subject ID, COVID-19 status, age in years and sex. The dataset comprised deeply sampled blood TCRbeta repertoires from subjects exposed to, actively infected with, or recovered from COVID-19. HLA class I and class II types, where available, came from metadata supplied by the sample provider rather than from assay-based typing. The repertoires were released in a freely available public database meant as a resource for research on the immune response to SARS-CoV-2. The samples were drawn from two sources: the first 160 participants of the ongoing ImmuneRACE study, and over 1,000 subjects contributed by 6 global collaborators.

General study outcomes and caveats: How much clinical and demographic metadata was included differed by source and by participant, and the metadata was provided uncurated.

One collaborating source in Seattle enrolled patients while the patients were actively infected and followed the patients over time throughout the course of disease. Each collaborating institution followed its own protocols to collect whole blood in K2EDTA tubes. For TCRbeta analysis, collaborator samples were shipped as frozen whole blood, as isolated PBMCs, or as DNA extracted from either sample type. TCRbeta CDR3 regions were amplified from genomic DNA using the immunoSEQ Assay, a bias-controlled multiplex PCR. Under the source paper's analysis protocol: Nucleated cell counts per sample were estimated from amplification of reference gene primers within the assay. Sequence reads were collapsed and filtered to measure the absolute abundance of every unique TCRbeta CDR3 rearrangement. For each sample, productive Simpson clonality was calculated as the square root of Simpson's diversity index over productive rearrangements. TCRdb took over this immuneACCESS table, retaining in-frame rearrangements with V and J assigned. Such tables are incomplete; in checked studies, under half of the missing clones stem from an unresolved V gene, and the remainder is unexplained. V, J and clone size reflect that table, while D and trimming were determined from the DNA. Here the sample has about 270,000 clones; more than 75% occur a single time. The ten biggest clones cover 5% to 6% of the sample.

Regarding this clone: Its target antigen remains unknown. It has no much larger one-base neighbor in the sample; base qualities were not kept.

CDR1 and CDR2 were assigned from the germline V gene (reference sequence) as DFQATT and SNEGSKA. For this chain, trimming is 3 bases at the V end and 6 bases at the J end, and the number of junction bases without a gene match is 9. The CDR3 measures 15 amino acids from cysteine to phenylalanine. The DNA shown is the 45-base CDR3, in frame from base 1. The rearrangement joined TRBV20-1 to TRBJ1-5, with 9 junctional bases fitting TRBD1. Input material: peripheral blood. The receptor was isolated from a woman aged 80 or older with COVID-19, enrolled during active disease. This receptor carries the CDR3 CSASEAGQGTQPQHF. The nucleotides are TGCAGTGCTAGTGAAGCGGGACAGGGCACTCAGCCCCAGCATTTT.